The source of this T cell receptor (beta chain) is a study of blood T cell repertoires in COVID-19 (dated by TCRdb to 2018 to 2021). Concerning the study at large: Recovered participants in ImmuneRACE Cohort 3 were defined as having two consecutive negative NP/OP PCR tests, clearance from a healthcare professional, or resolution of symptoms. Samples covering the acute and convalescent phases of COVID-19 were provided by collaborators in the United States, Italy and Spain. The material from the prospective study consisted of cDNA or gDNA derived from T cells, B-cell-depleted T cells, or PBMCs. Subjects who had been exposed to COVID-19, were actively infected with it, or had recovered from it provided the deeply sampled blood TCRbeta repertoires that made up the dataset. The repertoires were made available in a free public database intended to serve as a resource for research on the immune response to SARS-CoV-2. The samples were drawn from the first 160 participants of the ongoing ImmuneRACE study and from over 950 subjects provided by 6 global collaborators. A de-identified subject ID, COVID-19 status, age in years and sex were almost always included in the sample metadata. Where HLA class I and class II types were available, the types were taken from metadata supplied by the sample provider, not from assay-based typing. Results the study describes overall, beyond this receptor: The amount of clinical and demographic metadata varied by source and participant and was provided uncurated.

In the prospective study, participants were about 18 to 89 years old, resided in about 25 geographic areas of the United States, and were enrolled through a virtual design. In the prospective study, participants were assigned to cohorts based on the clinical history participants reported in a screening survey and a study questionnaire. Mobile phlebotomists in the prospective study collected whole blood, serum and a nasopharyngeal or oropharyngeal swab from every participant. Over a roughly two-month period, participants in the prospective study had the option of providing additional blood draws and questionnaires. Blood samples from the prospective study were shipped frozen or at room temperature prior to DNA extraction. There are a few counts of this clone. The clone's antigen remains unknown. Within one base of it there is no much larger clone, and no base qualities were kept. TCRbeta CDR3 regions were amplified from genomic DNA by means of the immunoSEQ Assay, a bias-controlled multiplex PCR. The study's processing was this. The number of nucleated cells in each sample was estimated by amplification of reference gene primers within the assay. To quantify the absolute abundance of each unique TCRbeta CDR3 rearrangement, sequence reads were collapsed and filtered. Productive Simpson clonality was computed per sample as the square root of Simpson's diversity index over productive rearrangements. The table comes from immuneACCESS by way of TCRdb, which keeps in-frame sequences with V and J called. Part of the clones is missing from these tables; in studies checked, under half for an unresolved V gene and the rest for unknown reasons. V and J calls and clone size are those listed in that table; D and trimming were worked out from the DNA. Across this sample there are 200,000 to 250,000 clones, with around 85% seen only once. The ten most abundant clones make up about 3.1% of the sample.

CDR1 SGHTS and CDR2 YDEGEE are derived from the germline V gene. The germline ends are 15 bases apart after V is trimmed by 4 bases and J by 1 base. The CDR3 goes from the cysteine to the phenylalanine over 16 residues. Only the CDR3 region is kept as DNA, spanning 48 bases read in frame from base 1. The sequenced sample consisted of PBMCs or T cells enriched from blood (not recorded which). The sequence was obtained from a woman between 50 and 59 years old in a cohort exposed to, infected with or recovered from COVID-19 (not recorded which). Here the chain combines TRBV5-8 and TRBJ1-5, with no confident D gene call. The CDR3 in this case is CASSPRTWRSNQPQHF. DNA sequence: TGTGCCAGCAGCCCGAGAACGTGGAGGAGCAATCAGCCCCAGCATTTT. The variable domain in full, with residues beyond the CDR3 obtained from the reference TRBV5-8 and TRBJ1-5 genes, is EAGVTQSPTHLIKTRGQQATLRCSPISGHTSVYWYQQALGLGLQFLLWYDEGEERNRGNFPPRFSGRQFPNYSSELNVNALELEDSALYLCASSPRTWRSNQPQHFGDGTRLSIL.